Below are 32 T cell receptor beta chains sequenced from a single sample in a study of cytomegalovirus exposure and HLA in healthy donors. The study ran its PCR with 60 Vbeta and 13 Jbeta primers. The protocol was immunoSEQ multiplex PCR, while the TCRdb copy is restricted to in-frame clones and leaves out a portion. The table has around 150,000 clones, 70% to 90% seen once; the top ten hold roughly 7.7%. The sample comprised PBMCs. Source of these receptors: a woman aged 25 to 39 in good health and CMV-seropositive.

The chain uses TRBV30 and TRBJ2-5; 9 nucleotides line up with TRBD1. CDR3 length: 17 residues. Germline V gives CDR1 GTSNPN, CDR2 SVGIG (reference sequence). J gave up 4 bases and V 4 bases, and 16 bases lay outside the gene matches. CDR3 protein: CAWTPLGQGIIGETQYF. Here the CDR3 DNA reads TGTGCCTGGACTCCCCTCGGACAGGGGATTATAGGAGAGACCCAGTACTTC.

This clone has a handful of counts. J is TRBJ1-2 and V is TRBV30; TRBD1 matches at 9 bases. The germline gives CDR1 GTSNPN, CDR2 SVGIG (reference sequence). The CDR3 has 17 residues. V lost 3 bases to trimming and J lost 2 bases; unmatched junction nucleotides: 13. The DNA for the CDR3 is TGTGCCTGGAGGGACAGGGGCGAATATCCATCAAACTATGGCTACACCTTC. The encoded protein is CAWRDRGEYPSNYGYTF. Drawing the rest from reference TRBV30 and TRBJ1-2, the complete variable domain is SQTIHQWPATLVQPVGSPLSLECTVEGTSNPNLYWYRQAAGRGLQLLFYSVGIGQISSEVPQNLSASRPQDRQFILSSKKLLLSDSGFYLCAWRDRGEYPSNYGYTFGSGTRLTVV.

CDR3: CASSLPFRGRLDGYTF. CDR3 nucleotides: TGTGCCAGCAGCCTACCCTTTAGGGGGCGCTTGGATGGCTACACCTTC. The chain joins TRBV28 to TRBJ1-2, with 7 bases fitting TRBD1. With V trimmed by 6 bases and J by 6 bases, 16 bases remained unmatched. Germline CDR1 is MDHEN and CDR2 is SYDVKM. The CDR3 sequence is 16 residues long.

This chain connects TRBV19 to TRBJ1-1; D might be TRBD1 (6 bases). This CDR3 spans 16 amino acids. Germline values: CDR1 LNHDA, CDR2 SQIVND (reference sequence). The V end was cut by 1 base, the J end by 1 base, with 13 bases between. The chain's CDR3 is CASSIVGQGPNTEAFF. The DNA of the CDR3 is TGTGCCAGTAGTATAGTAGGGCAGGGGCCGAACACTGAAGCTTTCTTT.

This chain uses TRBV29-1 with TRBJ2-7, with TRBD1 identical over 8 bases. Germline V gives CDR1 SQVTM, CDR2 ANQGSEA. The CDR3 is 13 amino acids. V was pared by 7 bases and J by 4 bases, with 9 bases of the junction left unmatched. This CDR3 reads CSALTGARYEQYF. The CDR3, as DNA: TGCAGCGCCTTGACAGGGGCGAGGTACGAGCAGTACTTC.

In this sample, this clone is medium-sized. V usage is TRBV2 and J usage is TRBJ1-2; D is uncertain. Per the germline V gene, CDR1 is SNHLY and CDR2 is FYNNEI. The CDR3 is 13 residues long. V lost 7 bases and J lost 2, with 11 bases in between. The CDR3: CASTRDANYGYTF. The CDR3 DNA is TGTGCCAGCACCCGTGATGCGAACTATGGCTACACCTTC.

This clone was picked up one time. V and J are TRBV7-9 and TRBJ2-7, with unresolved D. Germline V lookup: CDR1 SEHNR, CDR2 FQNEAQ (reference sequence). V was shortened by 1 base and J by 5 bases, with 9 bases between the two germline ends. The CDR3 contains 13 residues. This CDR3 is CASSLGAANEQYF. As DNA, the CDR3 is TGTGCCAGCAGCTTAGGGGCTGCGAACGAGCAGTACTTC.

The J gene is TRBJ1-2, the V gene TRBV5-1, with a possible D match to TRBD1 (5 bases). The germline V and J ends were trimmed by 0 bases and 6 bases, with 12 bases remaining between them. The CDR3 sequence is 14 residues long. The germline CDR1 and CDR2 sequences are SGHRS and YFSETQ. Here the CDR3 DNA reads TGCGCCAGCAGCTTGGGGCGGGGGTCACATGGCTACACCTTC. Its translation is CASSLGRGSHGYTF.

V is TRBV30 and J is TRBJ1-2; D is unclear. The germline CDR1 and CDR2 sequences are GTSNPN and SVGIG (reference sequence). Trimming took 0 bases from V and 8 from J, leaving 7 bases between them. The CDR3 has 11 residues. The CDR3 coding sequence is TGTGCCTGGAGTGTACTAGAGGGCTACACCTTC. This codes for CAWSVLEGYTF.

V gene TRBV5-1 combines with J gene TRBJ1-3; D possibly corresponds to TRBD1 (5 bases). V lost 0 bases, J lost 2 bases, and 12 bases lay in between. CDR1 and CDR2 (germline): SGHRS, YFSETQ. The CDR3 runs 16 residues. The CDR3 DNA reads TGCGCCAGCAGCTTGGATCAGGGAAGCGCTGGAAACACCATATATTTT. This encodes CASSLDQGSAGNTIYF. Full variable domain (rest looked up from reference TRBV5-1 and TRBJ1-3): KAGVTQTPRYLIKTRGQQVTLSCSPISGHRSVSWYQQTPGQGLQFLFEYFSETQRNKGNFPGRFSGRQFSNSRSEMNVSTLELGDSALYLCASSLDQGSAGNTIYFGEGSWLTVV.

This clone was counted between two and nine times. This rearrangement joins TRBV4-2 to TRBJ1-2; the D gene is possibly TRBD1 (6 bases). The germline V and J ends were trimmed by 3 bases and 0 bases, with 8 bases remaining between them. The CDR3 has 14 amino acids. Germline V gives CDR1 LGHNA, CDR2 YNFKEQ. CDR3 sequence (DNA): TGTGCCAGCAGCCACAGGACAGCTAACTATGGCTACACCTTC. Its protein product is CASSHRTANYGYTF.

V and J are TRBV5-4 and TRBJ1-1; D not resolved. Trimming cost V 1 base and J 2 bases, with 9 bases left between them. CDR1 is SGHNT and CDR2 is YYREEE in the germline V gene (reference sequence). The CDR3 length is 14 residues. The CDR3 coding sequence is TGTGCCAGCAGCTTGTTTCAGACTAACACTGAAGCTTTCTTT. This sequence encodes CASSLFQTNTEAFF.

The J gene is TRBJ2-5, the V gene TRBV11-2; possibly TRBD2 for D (5 bases). V lost 1 base to trimming and J lost 7 bases, with 7 bases between them. The CDR3 is made up of 12 amino acids. CDR1 SGHAT and CDR2 FQNNGV come from the germline V gene. The CDR3 DNA is TGTGCCAGCAGCTTAGGAGGAGGGACCCAGTACTTC. This codes for CASSLGGGTQYF.

This chain links TRBV7-9 with TRBJ1-2, with no clear D. The CDR3 extends over 15 amino acids. Per the germline V gene, CDR1 is SEHNR and CDR2 is FQNEAQ (reference sequence). Deletions cut 4 bases from V and 3 bases from J, with 15 bases between. CDR3: CASSSGGDNHYGYTF. CDR3 nucleotides: TGTGCCAGCAGCTCCGGCGGAGATAATCACTATGGCTACACCTTC. The full variable domain, with the rest looked up from reference TRBV7-9 and TRBJ1-2, is DTGVSQNPRHKITKRGQNVTFRCDPISEHNRLYWYRQTLGQGPEFLTYFQNEAQLEKSRLLSDRFSAERPKGSFSTLEIQRTEQGDSAMYLCASSSGGDNHYGYTFGSGTRLTVV.

This clone has a single count. The chain joins TRBV7-3 to TRBJ2-5, with D possibly TRBD2 on 7 matching bases. Germline V gives CDR1 SGHTA, CDR2 FQGTGA. V dropped 6 bases and J dropped 2 bases, with 16 bases sitting between them. The CDR3 has 15 amino acids. The CDR3 spells CASSRMGGQQETQYF. CDR3 DNA: TGTGCCAGCAGTCGTATGGGGGGGCAACAAGAGACCCAGTACTTC.

This clone turned up a few times. The chain combines TRBV9 with TRBJ2-5, with TRBD1 as a possible D gene (6 bases). CDR3 length: 15 amino acids. Trimming stripped 4 bases from V and 7 bases from J, with 20 bases between. Looked up from germline, CDR1 is SGDLS and CDR2 is YYNGEE. The CDR3 nucleotides read TGTGCCAGCAGCCCCCATCAGGGGTGGGTGGGGACCCAGTACTTC. This sequence encodes CASSPHQGWVGTQYF.

This sequence joins TRBV9 and TRBJ2-3; 13 positions agree with TRBD2. The V gene end was trimmed by 3 bases and the J gene end by 5 bases; junction bases not matched to a gene: 6. Germline CDR1 and CDR2: SGDLS and YYNGEE. CDR3 length equals 16 residues. The CDR3 here is CASSATGLAGEDTQYF. CDR3 nucleotide sequence: TGTGCCAGCAGCGCTACCGGACTAGCGGGGGAAGATACGCAGTATTTT.

J is TRBJ2-3 and V is TRBV4-3; D is possibly TRBD2 (7 bases). The CDR3 extends over 16 amino acids. Germline loops: CDR1 LGHNA, CDR2 YSLEER. V was trimmed by 0 bases and J by 1 base, leaving 11 bases between them. The chain's CDR3 is CASSQDAGARTDTQYF. CDR3 in DNA: TGCGCCAGCAGCCAAGACGCGGGGGCCCGCACAGATACGCAGTATTTT.

CDR3: CASSPIPGEKSGNTIYF. DNA for the CDR3: TGTGCCAGCAGCCCGATCCCGGGGGAAAAGTCTGGAAACACCATATATTTT. The chain carries TRBV7-9 and TRBJ1-3; D may be TRBD1 (5 bases). Germline V lookup: CDR1 SEHNR, CDR2 FQNEAQ (reference sequence). The CDR3 is 17 residues long. Deletions cut 5 bases from V and 1 base from J, with 18 bases between.

This clone came up once. The chain links TRBV7-2 to TRBJ2-7, with D maybe TRBD1 (6 bases). The V gene lost 5 bases and the J gene lost 11 bases, with 22 bases spanning the gap. Germline lookup yields CDR1 SGHTA and CDR2 FQGNSA. The CDR3 covers 14 residues. CDR3 in amino acids: CASSQGPGHIDEYF. The CDR3 coding sequence is TGTGCCAGCAGCCAAGGACCGGGACATATCGATGAGTACTTC.

The V and J genes are TRBV15 and TRBJ1-5, with D unresolved. Trimming left V 1 base short and J 1 base short, with 8 bases between. This CDR3 has 15 amino acids. Germline loops: CDR1 LNHNV, CDR2 YYDKDF (reference sequence). CDR3 region: CATSRGRNSNQPQHF. The CDR3 coding sequence is TGTGCCACCAGCAGAGGCAGGAACAGCAATCAGCCCCAGCATTTT.

This clone was seen once. This rearrangement joins TRBV2 to TRBJ1-2; weak D call: TRBD1 (6 bases). Per the germline V gene, CDR1 is SNHLY and CDR2 is FYNNEI. The V end lost 6 bases, the J end lost 1 base, and 12 bases lay between the germline ends. This CDR3 is built from 14 residues. CDR3 DNA sequence: TGTGCCAGCAGGCCAGGGGCTGATAACTATGGCTACACCTTC. Its translation: CASRPGADNYGYTF.

J is TRBJ2-3 and V is TRBV6-1; D is ambiguous. The V end was cut by 1 base, the J end by 5 bases, with 7 bases between. The CDR3 sequence is 13 residues long. The germline V gene has CDR1 MNHNS and CDR2 SASEGT. The CDR3 DNA follows: TGTGCCAGCAGTGAAGGCTGGAGAGATACGCAGTATTTT. Translation gives CASSEGWRDTQYF.

Notes on this clone: An end of the junction does not agree with germline; a read error may underlie this. The V gene is TRBV5-6, the J gene TRBJ2-7; D is unresolved. The CDR3 is made up of 12 amino acids. Germline loops: CDR1 SGHDT, CDR2 YYEEEE. CDR3 coding DNA: TGTGCCGGCAGCTTGATCCCGGGCGAGCAGTACTTC. Translation: CAGSLIPGEQYF.

The rearrangement links TRBV29-1 to TRBJ1-1, with a possible D match to TRBD1 (6 bases). Trimming left V 5 bases short and J 7 bases short, with 8 bases between. CDR3 size: 10 residues. CDR1 and CDR2 (germline): SQVTM, ANQGSEA. The CDR3: CSVFRGEAFF. The CDR3, as DNA: TGCAGCGTTTTCAGGGGTGAAGCTTTCTTT.

CDR3 loop: CATRDRQGNTEAFF. DNA of the CDR3: TGTGCCACTCGGGACAGGCAGGGGAACACTGAAGCTTTCTTT. The chain couples TRBV10-3 to TRBJ1-1; TRBD1 aligns across 8 bases. The germline CDR1 and CDR2 sequences are ENHRY and SYGVKD. CDR3 length: 14 amino acids. V dropped 10 bases and J dropped 1; count of bases not matched to a gene: 8.

With regard to this clone: The junction departs from the called germline gene at one end, perhaps through a read error. V is TRBV7-7 and J is TRBJ2-1, with 12 nucleotides matching TRBD2. The CDR3 contains 15 residues. Per germline, CDR1 SSHAT and CDR2 FNYEAQ (reference sequence). The CDR3 DNA follows: TGTGCCAGCAGCTCTAGCGGGGGGGGCGGAAATGAGCAGCTCTTC. Its translation is CASSSSGGGGNEQLF.

The rearrangement joins TRBV5-5 to TRBJ2-7, with 8 bases identical to TRBD1. In germline, CDR1 is SGHKS, CDR2 YYEKEE (reference sequence). V shed 4 bases and J 4 bases; nucleotides not matched to a gene: 7. The CDR3 runs to 14 residues. The CDR3 sequence: CASSPRDRPYEQYF. Here the CDR3 DNA reads TGTGCCAGCAGCCCTCGGGACAGGCCATACGAGCAGTACTTC. Using reference TRBV5-5 and TRBJ2-7 for the parts outside the CDR3, the full variable domain is DAGVTQSPTHLIKTRGQQVTLRCSPISGHKSVSWYQQVLGQGPQFIFQYYEKEERGRGNFPDRFSARQFPNYSSELNVNALLLGDSALYLCASSPRDRPYEQYFGPGTRLTVT.

This chain connects TRBV30 to TRBJ2-4; perhaps TRBD2 as D (5 bases). The CDR3 runs 13 residues. The V gene lost 2 bases and the J gene lost 8 bases, with 13 bases spanning the gap. Germline CDR1 GTSNPN, CDR2 SVGIG (reference sequence). Written as DNA, the CDR3 is TGTGCCTGGAGTTTGCAGGACGGGGACATTCAGTACTTC. Encoded protein: CAWSLQDGDIQYF.

This clone was counted between two and nine times. The chain links TRBV5-4 to TRBJ1-1; no reliable D call. This CDR3 contains 12 residues. The germline V gene has CDR1 SGHNT and CDR2 YYREEE (reference sequence). Trimming shortened V by 3 bases and J by 10 bases, and 13 bases separated the two germline ends. The CDR3 loop is CASSSPYEGAFF. CDR3 nucleotides: TGTGCCAGCAGCTCCCCCTATGAGGGAGCTTTCTTT. Full variable domain (missing parts from reference TRBV5-4 and TRBJ1-1): ETGVTQSPTHLIKTRGQQVTLRCSSQSGHNTVSWYQQALGQGPQFIFQYYREEENGRGNFPPRFSGLQFPNYSSELNVNALELDDSALYLCASSSPYEGAFFGQGTRLTVV.

The chain links TRBV9 to TRBJ1-2; D not certain. The CDR3 loop spans 11 amino acids. Germline V gene lookup returns CDR1 SGDLS and CDR2 YYNGEE. The V gene lost 4 bases and the J gene lost 2 bases, with 3 bases spanning the gap. The CDR3 sequence: CASSQNYGYTF. The CDR3 DNA follows: TGTGCCAGCAGCCAGAACTATGGCTACACCTTC. The full variable domain, completed using reference TRBV9 and TRBJ1-2, is DSGVTQTPKHLITATGQRVTLRCSPRSGDLSVYWYQQSLDQGLQFLIQYYNGEERAKGNILERFSAQQFPDLHSELNLSSLELGDSALYFCASSQNYGYTFGSGTRLTVV.

This clone showed up just once. V usage is TRBV7-2 and J usage is TRBJ1-1; TRBD1 matches at 9 bases. The V and J ends lost 3 bases and 2 bases, in that order; junction bases with no gene match: 7. Germline V CDR1 and CDR2: SGHTA, FQGNSA. There are 16 residues in the CDR3. In DNA form, the CDR3 reads TGTGCCAGCAGCTTTTCCACAGGGGGCGCAAACACTGAAGCTTTCTTT. It yields the protein CASSFSTGGANTEAFF.